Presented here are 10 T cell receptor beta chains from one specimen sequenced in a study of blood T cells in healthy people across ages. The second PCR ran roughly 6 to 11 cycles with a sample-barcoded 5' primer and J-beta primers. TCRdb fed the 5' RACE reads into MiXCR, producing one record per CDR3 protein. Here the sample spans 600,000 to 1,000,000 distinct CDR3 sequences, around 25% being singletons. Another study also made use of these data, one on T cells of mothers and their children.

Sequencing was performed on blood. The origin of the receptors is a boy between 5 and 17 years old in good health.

In nucleotides, the CDR3 is TGTGCCAGCAGCGAGGGGGGTCTAAACATTCAGTACTTC. It specifies CASSEGGLNIQYF. The V and J genes are TRBV28 and TRBJ2-4; D might be TRBD1 or TRBD2, each matching 6 bases. CDR1 MDHEN and CDR2 SYDVKM come from the germline V gene. The CDR3 has 13 amino acids. V lost 6 bases to trimming and J lost 6 bases, with 12 bases between them. The complete variable domain, with remaining parts taken from reference TRBV28 and TRBJ2-4, reads DVKVTQSSRYLVKRTGEKVFLECVQDMDHENMFWYRQDPGLGLRLIYFSYDVKMKEKGDIPEGYSVSREKKERFSLILESASTNQTSMYLCASSEGGLNIQYFGAGTRLSVL.

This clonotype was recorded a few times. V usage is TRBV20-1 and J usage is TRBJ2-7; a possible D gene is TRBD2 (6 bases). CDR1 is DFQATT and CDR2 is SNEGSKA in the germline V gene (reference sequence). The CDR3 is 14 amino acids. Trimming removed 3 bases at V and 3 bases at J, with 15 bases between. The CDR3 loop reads CSASSTQEGYEQYF. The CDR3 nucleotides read TGCAGTGCTAGTAGTACGCAGGAGGGCTACGAGCAGTACTTC.

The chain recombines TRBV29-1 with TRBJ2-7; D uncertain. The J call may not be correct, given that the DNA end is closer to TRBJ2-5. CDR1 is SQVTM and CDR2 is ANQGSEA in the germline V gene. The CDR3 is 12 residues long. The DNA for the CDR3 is TGCAGCGTTGCTCTGGGCTCGGAGACCCAGTACTTC. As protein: CSVALGSETQYF.

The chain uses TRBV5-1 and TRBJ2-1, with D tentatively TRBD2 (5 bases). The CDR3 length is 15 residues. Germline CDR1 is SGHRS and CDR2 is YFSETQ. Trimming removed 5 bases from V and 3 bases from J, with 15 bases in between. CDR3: CASSPGNLVYNEQFF. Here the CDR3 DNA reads TGCGCCAGCAGTCCCGGGAATTTAGTCTACAATGAGCAGTTCTTC.

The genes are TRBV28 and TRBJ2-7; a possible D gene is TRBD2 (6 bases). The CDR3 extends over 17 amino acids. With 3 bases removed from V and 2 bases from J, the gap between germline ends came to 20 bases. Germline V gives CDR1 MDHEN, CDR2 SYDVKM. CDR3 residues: CASSFASGGPLPYEQYF. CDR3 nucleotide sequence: TGTGCCAGCAGTTTTGCAAGTGGAGGGCCCCTCCCCTACGAGCAGTACTTC.

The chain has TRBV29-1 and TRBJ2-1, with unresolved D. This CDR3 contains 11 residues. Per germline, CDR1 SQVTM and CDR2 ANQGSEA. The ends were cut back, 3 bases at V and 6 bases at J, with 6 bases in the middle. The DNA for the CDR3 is TGCAGCGTTGAGACTCGCAATGAGCAGTTCTTC. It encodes CSVETRNEQFF.

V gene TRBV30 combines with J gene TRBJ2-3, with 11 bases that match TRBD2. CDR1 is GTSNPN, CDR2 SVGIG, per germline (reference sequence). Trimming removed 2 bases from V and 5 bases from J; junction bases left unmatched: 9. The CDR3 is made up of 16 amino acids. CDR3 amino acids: CAWSTRLAGRRDTQYF. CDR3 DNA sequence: TGTGCCTGGAGTACACGACTAGCGGGACGGAGAGATACGCAGTATTTT.

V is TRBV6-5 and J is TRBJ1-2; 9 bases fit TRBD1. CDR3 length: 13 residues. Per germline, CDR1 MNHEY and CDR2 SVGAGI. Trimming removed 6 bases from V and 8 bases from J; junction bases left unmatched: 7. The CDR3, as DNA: TGTGCCAGCAGACCCCCGGACAGGGGCGGCTACACCTTC. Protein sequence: CASRPPDRGGYTF.

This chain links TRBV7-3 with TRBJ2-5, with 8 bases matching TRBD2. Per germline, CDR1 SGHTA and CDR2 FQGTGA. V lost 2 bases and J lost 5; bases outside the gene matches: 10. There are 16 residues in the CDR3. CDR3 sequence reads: CASSLGVAGLGETQYF. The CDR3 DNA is TGTGCCAGCAGCTTAGGGGTAGCGGGACTTGGGGAGACCCAGTACTTC.

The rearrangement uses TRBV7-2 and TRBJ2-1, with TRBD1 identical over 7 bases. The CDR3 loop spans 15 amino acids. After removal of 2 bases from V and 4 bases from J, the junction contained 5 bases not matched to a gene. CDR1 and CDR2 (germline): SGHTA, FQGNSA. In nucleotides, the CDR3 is TGTGCCAGCAGCTTAATGGGACAGCTATACAATGAGCAGTTCTTC. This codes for CASSLMGQLYNEQFF.